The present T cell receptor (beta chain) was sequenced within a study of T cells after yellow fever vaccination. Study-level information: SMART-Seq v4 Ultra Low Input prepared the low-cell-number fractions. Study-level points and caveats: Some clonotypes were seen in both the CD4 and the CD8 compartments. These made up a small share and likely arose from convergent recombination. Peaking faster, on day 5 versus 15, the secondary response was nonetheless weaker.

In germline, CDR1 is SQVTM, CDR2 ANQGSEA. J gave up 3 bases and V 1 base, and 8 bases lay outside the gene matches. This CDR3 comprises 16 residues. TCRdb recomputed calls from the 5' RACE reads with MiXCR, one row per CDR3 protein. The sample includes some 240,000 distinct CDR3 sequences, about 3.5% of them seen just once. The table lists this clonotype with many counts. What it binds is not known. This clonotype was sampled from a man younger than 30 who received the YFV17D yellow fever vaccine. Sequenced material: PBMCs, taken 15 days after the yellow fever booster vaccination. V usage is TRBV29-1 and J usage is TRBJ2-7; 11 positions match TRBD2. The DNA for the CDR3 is TGCAGCGTTGAAGGGCTAGAGACTAGCGGGGACTACGAGCAGTACTTC. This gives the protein CSVEGLETSGDYEQYF.